This T cell receptor (beta chain) was documented in a study of early stage breast cancer tumors. Notes on the study in general: Tumors had around 2.4-fold higher T cell density than normal breast. Blood repertoires resembled normal breast more than tumor.

CDR1 is LGHNA, CDR2 YNFKEQ, per germline. With V trimmed by 5 bases and J by 2 bases, 14 bases remained unmatched. This CDR3 has 19 amino acids. In regard to this clone: As yet, its antigen is unknown.

Data came from immunoSEQ multiplex PCR; TCRdb stores just in-frame clones and leaves some out. The repertoire holds about 36,000 clones, with over 70% as singletons. The sequence came from a person aged 60 to 70 with breast cancer. Sequenced material: blood. The chain has TRBV4-2 and TRBJ1-4; 10 nucleotides match TRBD1. CDR3 amino acids: CASSSHAGTGASTNEKLFF. CDR3 DNA sequence: TGTGCCAGCAGCTCTCACGCCGGGACAGGGGCTTCCACTAATGAAAAACTGTTTTTT.